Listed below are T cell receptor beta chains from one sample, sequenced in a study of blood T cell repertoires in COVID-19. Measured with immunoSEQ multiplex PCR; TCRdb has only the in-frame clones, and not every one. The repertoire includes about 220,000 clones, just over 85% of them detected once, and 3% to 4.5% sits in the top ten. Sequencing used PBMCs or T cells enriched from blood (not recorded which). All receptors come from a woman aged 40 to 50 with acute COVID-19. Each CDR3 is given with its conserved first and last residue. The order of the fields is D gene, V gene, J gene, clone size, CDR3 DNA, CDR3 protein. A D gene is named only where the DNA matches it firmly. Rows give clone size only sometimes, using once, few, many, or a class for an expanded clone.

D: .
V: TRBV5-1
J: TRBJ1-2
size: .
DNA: TGCGCCAGCAGCTTAGGACAGAACTATGGCTACACCTTC
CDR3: CASSLGQNYGYTF

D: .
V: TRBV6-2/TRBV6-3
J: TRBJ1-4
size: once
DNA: TGTGCCAGCAGTCGGGTTCGTGCTAATGAAAAACTGTTTTTT
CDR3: CASSRVRANEKLFF

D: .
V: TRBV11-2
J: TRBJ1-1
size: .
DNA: TGTGCCAGCAGCTTAGTTTTCAGGAACACTGAAGCTTTCTTT
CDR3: CASSLVFRNTEAFF

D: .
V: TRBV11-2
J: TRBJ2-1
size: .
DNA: TGTGCCAGCAGCTCCGATGGACACCGCTCCTACAATGAGCAGTTCTTC
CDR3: CASSSDGHRSYNEQFF

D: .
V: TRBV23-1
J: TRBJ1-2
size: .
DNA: TGCGCCAGCAGTCAGTCCCCCTGGTCAGGTGGCTACACCTTC
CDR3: CASSQSPWSGGYTF

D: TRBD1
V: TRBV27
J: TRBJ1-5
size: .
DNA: TGTGCCAGCAGGACAGGGAGTCAGCCCCAGCATTTT
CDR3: CASRTGSQPQHF

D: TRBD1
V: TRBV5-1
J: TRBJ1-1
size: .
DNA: TGCGCCAGCAACCCCGGGACAGGGTACACTGAAGCTTTCTTT
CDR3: CASNPGTGYTEAFF

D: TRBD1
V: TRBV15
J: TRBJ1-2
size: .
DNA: TGTGCCACCAGCAGTTCCAGGGGACAGGGGGATAATGGCTACACCTTC
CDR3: CATSSSRGQGDNGYTF

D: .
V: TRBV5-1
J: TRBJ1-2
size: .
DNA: TGCGCCAGCAGCTTGACAGGGTCCTATGGCTACACCTTC
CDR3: CASSLTGSYGYTF

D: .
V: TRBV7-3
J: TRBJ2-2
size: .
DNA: TGTGCCAGCAGCAAGACCACGACAGGCCCAAACACCGGGGAGCTGTTTTTT
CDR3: CASSKTTTGPNTGELFF

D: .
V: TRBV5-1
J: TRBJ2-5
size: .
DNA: .
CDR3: CASSSGFFGGGIRYF

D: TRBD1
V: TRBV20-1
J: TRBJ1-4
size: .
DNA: TGCAGTGCCCGGGACAGGCAAAAACTGTTTTTT
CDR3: CSARDRQKLFF

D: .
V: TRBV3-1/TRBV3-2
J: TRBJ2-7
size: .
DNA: TGTGCCAGCAGCCGAGCTGGTCCGATATACGAGCAGTACTTC
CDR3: CASSRAGPIYEQYF

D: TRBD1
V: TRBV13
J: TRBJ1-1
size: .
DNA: TGTGCCAGCAGCCAAGGGACAGGGGGGACGAACACTGAAGCTTTCTTT
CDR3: CASSQGTGGTNTEAFF

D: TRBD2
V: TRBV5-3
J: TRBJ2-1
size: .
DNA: TGTGCCAGAAGCTCGGGAACGGGACTACGAGGGAATGAGCAGTTCTTC
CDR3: CARSSGTGLRGNEQFF

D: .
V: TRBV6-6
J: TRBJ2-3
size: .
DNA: TGTGCCAGCAGTTACTCGAGAGCAGATACGCAGTATTTT
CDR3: CASSYSRADTQYF

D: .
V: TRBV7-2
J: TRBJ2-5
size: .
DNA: TGTGCCAGCAGCTTAGTAGCTAGCCAAGAGACCCAGTACTTC
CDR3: CASSLVASQETQYF

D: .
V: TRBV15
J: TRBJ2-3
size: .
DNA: TGTGCCACCAGCACCTCGAAAGAGCGGTGGGGCACAGATACGCAGTATTTT
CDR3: CATSTSKERWGTDTQYF

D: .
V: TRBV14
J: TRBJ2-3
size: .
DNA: TGTGCCAGCAGCTCTAGTCCATCTACGCAGTATTTT
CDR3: CASSSSPSTQYF

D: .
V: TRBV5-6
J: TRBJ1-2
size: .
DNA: TGTGCCAGCAGCTTCCAGGGTCACTATGGCTACACCTTC
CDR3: CASSFQGHYGYTF

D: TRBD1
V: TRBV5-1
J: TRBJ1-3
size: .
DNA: TGCGCCAGCAGCTGGGCAACAGGGGGCACTGGAAACACCATATATTTT
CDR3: CASSWATGGTGNTIYF

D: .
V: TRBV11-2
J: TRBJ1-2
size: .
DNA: TGTGCCAGCAGCTTAGGCGGGAGACAGACAGCTAACTATGGCTACACCTTC
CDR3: CASSLGGRQTANYGYTF

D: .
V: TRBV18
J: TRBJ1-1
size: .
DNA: TGTGCCAGCTCACCGTCAGGGAACACTGAAGCTTTCTTT
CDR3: CASSPSGNTEAFF

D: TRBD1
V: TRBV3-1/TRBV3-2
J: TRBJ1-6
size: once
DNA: TGTGCCAGCTGCCGGGACAGGGGGCGTAGCTCACCCCTCCACTTT
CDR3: CASCRDRGRSSPLHF

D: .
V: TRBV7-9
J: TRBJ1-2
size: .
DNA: TGTGCCAGCAGCTTAGGGGAGGGAAATGGCTACACCTTC
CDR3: CASSLGEGNGYTF

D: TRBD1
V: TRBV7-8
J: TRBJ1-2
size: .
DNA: TGTGCCAGCAGCCATGGGACAGGGGGAAACTATGGCTACACCTTC
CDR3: CASSHGTGGNYGYTF

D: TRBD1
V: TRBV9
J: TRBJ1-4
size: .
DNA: TGTGCCAGCAGCGCCGGGACAGGTATTAATGAAAAACTGTTTTTT
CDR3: CASSAGTGINEKLFF

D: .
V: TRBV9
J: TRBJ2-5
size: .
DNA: TGTGCCAGCAGCGCTACCGACTGGGAAGAGACCCAGTACTTC
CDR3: CASSATDWEETQYF

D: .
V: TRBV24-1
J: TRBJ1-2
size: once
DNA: TGTGCCACCAGTGATTCAGCTAACTATGGCTACACCTTC
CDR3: CATSDSANYGYTF

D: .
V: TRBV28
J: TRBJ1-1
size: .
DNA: TGTGCCAGTCCGGTTTACAGCTCGGAAGGTCTTGGTGAAGCTTTCTTT
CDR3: CASPVYSSEGLGEAFF

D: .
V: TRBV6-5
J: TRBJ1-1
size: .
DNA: TGTGCCAGCAGCCCACAGGGTTTTAACACTGAAGCTTTCTTT
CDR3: CASSPQGFNTEAFF

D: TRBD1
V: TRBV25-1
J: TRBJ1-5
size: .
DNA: TGTGCCAGCAGTGCGAGAGGGGGCGGGATGGCCCAGCATTTT
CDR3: CASSARGGGMAQHF

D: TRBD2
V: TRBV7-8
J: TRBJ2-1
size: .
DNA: TGTGCCAGCAGCAGTAGCGGGGGGGTAAACAATGAGCAGTTCTTC
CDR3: CASSSSGGVNNEQFF

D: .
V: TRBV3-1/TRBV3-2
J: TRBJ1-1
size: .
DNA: TGTGCCAGCAGCCAAGCGGGTCCAGCGAACACTGAAGCTTTCTTT
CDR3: CASSQAGPANTEAFF

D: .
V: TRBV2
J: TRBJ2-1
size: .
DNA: TGTGCCAGCGGGGGGGCCAGGTATGAGCAGTTCTTC
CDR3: CASGGARYEQFF

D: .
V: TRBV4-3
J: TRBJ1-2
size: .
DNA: TGCGCCAGCAGCCACCTGCAGGGTGACGGCTACACCTTC
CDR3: CASSHLQGDGYTF

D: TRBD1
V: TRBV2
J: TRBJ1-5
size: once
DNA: TGTGCCAGCAGTGAAAGGGGGGGACAGGACCGTCAGCCCCAGCATTTT
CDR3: CASSERGGQDRQPQHF